This T cell receptor (beta chain) was found in a study of cytomegalovirus exposure and HLA in healthy donors. Amplification used 60 Vbeta primers and 13 Jbeta primers. Sequenced by immunoSEQ multiplex PCR; TCRdb stores in-frame clones only, minus some. The table has about 300,000 clones, 86% seen once. Germline lookup yields CDR1 LGHNA and CDR2 YNFKEQ. Germline trimming cut 5 bases from V and 8 bases from J; bases unmatched to any gene: 14. This CDR3 is 16 amino acids long. This chain uses TRBV4-2 with TRBJ1-4, with 7 bases lining up with TRBD1. What was sequenced was PBMCs. This TCR came from a man aged 35 to 55 in good health and CMV-seropositive. CDR3 nucleotide sequence: TGTGCCAGCAGCAATCGGCGGCAGGGGGTAGGGGAAAAACTGTTTTTT. Translation gives CASSNRRQGVGEKLFF.